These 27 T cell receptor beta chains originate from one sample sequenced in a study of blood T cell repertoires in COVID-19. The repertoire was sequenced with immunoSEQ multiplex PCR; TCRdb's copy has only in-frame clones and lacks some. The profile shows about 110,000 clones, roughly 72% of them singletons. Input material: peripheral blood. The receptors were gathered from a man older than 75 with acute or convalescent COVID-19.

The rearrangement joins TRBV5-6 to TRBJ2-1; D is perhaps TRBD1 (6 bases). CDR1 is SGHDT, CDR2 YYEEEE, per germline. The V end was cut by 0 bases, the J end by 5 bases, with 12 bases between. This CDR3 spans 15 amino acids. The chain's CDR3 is CASSLVRGPNNEQFF. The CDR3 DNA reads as TGTGCCAGCAGCTTGGTCAGGGGCCCTAACAATGAGCAGTTCTTC.

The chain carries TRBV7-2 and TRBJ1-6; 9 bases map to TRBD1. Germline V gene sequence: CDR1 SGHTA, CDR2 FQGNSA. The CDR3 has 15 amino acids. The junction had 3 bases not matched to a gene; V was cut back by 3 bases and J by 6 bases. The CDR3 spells CASSFRDRVNSPLHF. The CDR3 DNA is TGTGCCAGCAGCTTCCGGGACAGGGTTAATTCACCCCTCCACTTT.

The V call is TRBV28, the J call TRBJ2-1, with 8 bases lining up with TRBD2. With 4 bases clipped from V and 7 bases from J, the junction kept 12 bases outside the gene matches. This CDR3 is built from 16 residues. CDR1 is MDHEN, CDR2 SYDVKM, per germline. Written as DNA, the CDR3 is TGTGCCAGCAGTTCCGTACCATCGAGCGGGAGAAATGAGCAGTTCTTC. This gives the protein CASSSVPSSGRNEQFF.

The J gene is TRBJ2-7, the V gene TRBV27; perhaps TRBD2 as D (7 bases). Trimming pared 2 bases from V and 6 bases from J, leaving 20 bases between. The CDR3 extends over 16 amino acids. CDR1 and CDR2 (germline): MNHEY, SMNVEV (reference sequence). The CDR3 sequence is CASSLDGGRRRGEQYF. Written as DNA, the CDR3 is TGTGCCAGCAGTTTAGACGGGGGGCGCAGGAGAGGCGAGCAGTACTTC.

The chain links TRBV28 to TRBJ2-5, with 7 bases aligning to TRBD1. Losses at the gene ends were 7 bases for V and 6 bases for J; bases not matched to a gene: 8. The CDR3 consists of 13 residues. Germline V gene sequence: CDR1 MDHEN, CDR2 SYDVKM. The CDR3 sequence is CASNVAQGQTQYF. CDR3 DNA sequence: TGTGCCAGCAATGTGGCACAGGGGCAGACCCAGTACTTC.

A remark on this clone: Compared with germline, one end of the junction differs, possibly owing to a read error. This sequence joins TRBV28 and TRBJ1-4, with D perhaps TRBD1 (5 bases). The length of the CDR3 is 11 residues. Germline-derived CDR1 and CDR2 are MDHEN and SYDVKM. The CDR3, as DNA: TGTGCCAGCAGTCTATCAGGGCAGACGGACTTT. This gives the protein CASSLSGQTDF.

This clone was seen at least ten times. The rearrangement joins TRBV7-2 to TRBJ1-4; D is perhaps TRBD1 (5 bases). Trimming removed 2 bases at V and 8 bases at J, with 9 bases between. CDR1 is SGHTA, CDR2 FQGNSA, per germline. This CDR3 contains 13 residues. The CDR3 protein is CASSLRGGEKLFF. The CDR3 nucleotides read TGTGCCAGCAGCTTAAGGGGTGGGGAAAAACTGTTTTTT.

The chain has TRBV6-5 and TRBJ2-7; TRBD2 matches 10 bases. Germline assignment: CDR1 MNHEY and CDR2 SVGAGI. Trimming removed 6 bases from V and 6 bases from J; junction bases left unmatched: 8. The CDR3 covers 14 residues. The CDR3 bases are TGTGCCAGCAGAAAAGCGGGAGGGTCCCTCGAGCAGTACTTC. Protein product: CASRKAGGSLEQYF.

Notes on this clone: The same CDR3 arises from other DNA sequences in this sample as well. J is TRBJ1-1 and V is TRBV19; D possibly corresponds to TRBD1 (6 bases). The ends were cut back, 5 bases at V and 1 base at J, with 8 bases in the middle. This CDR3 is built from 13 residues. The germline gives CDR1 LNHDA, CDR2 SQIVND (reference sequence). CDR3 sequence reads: CASSPGQNTEAFF. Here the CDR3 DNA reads TGTGCCAGTAGTCCGGGACAGAACACTGAAGCTTTCTTT.

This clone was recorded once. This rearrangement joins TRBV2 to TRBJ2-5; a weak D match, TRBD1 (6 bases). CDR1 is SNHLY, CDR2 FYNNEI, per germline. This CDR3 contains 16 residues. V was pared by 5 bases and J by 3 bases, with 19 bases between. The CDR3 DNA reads TGTGCCAGCAGTCATTGGCCCGGGACAAGTAAAGAGACCCAGTACTTC. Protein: CASSHWPGTSKETQYF.

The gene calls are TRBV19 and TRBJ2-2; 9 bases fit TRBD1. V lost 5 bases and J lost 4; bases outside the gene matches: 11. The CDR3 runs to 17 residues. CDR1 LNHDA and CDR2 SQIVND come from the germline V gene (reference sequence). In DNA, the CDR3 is TGTGCCAGTAGTCCCAACCCGGGACAGGGTATCACCGGGGAGCTGTTTTTT. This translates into CASSPNPGQGITGELFF.

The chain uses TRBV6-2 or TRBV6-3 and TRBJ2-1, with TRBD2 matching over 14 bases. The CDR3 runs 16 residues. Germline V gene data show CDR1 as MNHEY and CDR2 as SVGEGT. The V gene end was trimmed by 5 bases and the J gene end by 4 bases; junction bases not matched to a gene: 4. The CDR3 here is CASSTRLAGGYNEQFF. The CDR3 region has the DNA TGTGCCAGCAGTACGAGACTAGCGGGAGGGTACAATGAGCAGTTCTTC.

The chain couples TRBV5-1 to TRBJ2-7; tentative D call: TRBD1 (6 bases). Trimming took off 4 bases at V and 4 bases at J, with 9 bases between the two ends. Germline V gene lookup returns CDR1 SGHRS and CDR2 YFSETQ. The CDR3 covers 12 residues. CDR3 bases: TGCGCCAGCAGCACCAGGGGTTACGAGCAGTACTTC. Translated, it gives CASSTRGYEQYF.

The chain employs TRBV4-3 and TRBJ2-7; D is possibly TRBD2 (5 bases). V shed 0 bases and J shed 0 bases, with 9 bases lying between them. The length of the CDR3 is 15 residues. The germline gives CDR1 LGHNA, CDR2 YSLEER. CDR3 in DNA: TGCGCCAGCAGCCAAGATCTTGGGAGCTCCTACGAGCAGTACTTC. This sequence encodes CASSQDLGSSYEQYF.

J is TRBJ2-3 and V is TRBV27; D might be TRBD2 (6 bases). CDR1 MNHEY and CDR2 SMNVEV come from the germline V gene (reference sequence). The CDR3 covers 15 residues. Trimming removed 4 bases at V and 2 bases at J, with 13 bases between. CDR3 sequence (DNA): TGTGCCAGCAGTTCGGGACTCGGCTACACAGATACGCAGTATTTT. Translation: CASSSGLGYTDTQYF.

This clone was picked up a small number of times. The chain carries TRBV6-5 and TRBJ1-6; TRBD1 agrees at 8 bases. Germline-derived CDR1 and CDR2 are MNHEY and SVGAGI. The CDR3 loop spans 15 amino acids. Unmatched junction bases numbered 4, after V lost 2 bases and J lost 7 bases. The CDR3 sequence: CASSYNGQGNSPLHF. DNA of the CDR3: TGTGCCAGCAGTTACAACGGACAGGGAAATTCACCCCTCCACTTT.

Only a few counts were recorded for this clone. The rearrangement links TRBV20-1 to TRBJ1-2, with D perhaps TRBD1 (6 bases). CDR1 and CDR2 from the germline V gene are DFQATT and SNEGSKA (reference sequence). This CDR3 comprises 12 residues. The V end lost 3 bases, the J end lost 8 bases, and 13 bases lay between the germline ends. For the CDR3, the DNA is TGCAGTGCTAGTGCAGGGGAACGAGGCTACACCTTC. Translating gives CSASAGERGYTF.

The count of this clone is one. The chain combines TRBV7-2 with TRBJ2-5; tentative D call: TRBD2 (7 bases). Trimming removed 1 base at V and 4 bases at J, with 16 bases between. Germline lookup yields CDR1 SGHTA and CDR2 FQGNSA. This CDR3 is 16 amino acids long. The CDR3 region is CASSLGPLGGAETQYF. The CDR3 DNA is TGTGCCAGCAGCTTAGGACCCTTAGGGGGGGCAGAGACCCAGTACTTC.

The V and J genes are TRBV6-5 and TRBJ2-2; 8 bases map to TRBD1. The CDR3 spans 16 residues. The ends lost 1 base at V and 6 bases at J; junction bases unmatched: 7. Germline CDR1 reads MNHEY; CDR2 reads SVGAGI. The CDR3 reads CASSYYLDRGSGELFF. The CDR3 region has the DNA TGTGCCAGCAGTTACTATCTCGACAGGGGATCCGGGGAGCTGTTTTTT.

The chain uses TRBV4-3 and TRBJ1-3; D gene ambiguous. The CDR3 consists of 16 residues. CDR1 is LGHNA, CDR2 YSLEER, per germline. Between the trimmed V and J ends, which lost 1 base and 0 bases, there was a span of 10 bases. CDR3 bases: TGCGCCAGCAGCCAAGTGGGCCCTATCTCTGGAAACACCATATATTTT. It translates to CASSQVGPISGNTIYF.

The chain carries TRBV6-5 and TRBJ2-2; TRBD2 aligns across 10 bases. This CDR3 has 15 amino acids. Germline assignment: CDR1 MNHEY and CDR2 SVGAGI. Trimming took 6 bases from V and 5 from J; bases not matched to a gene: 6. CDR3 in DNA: TGTGCCAGCAGGCTCCTAGCGGGAGTAACCGGGGAGCTGTTTTTT. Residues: CASRLLAGVTGELFF.

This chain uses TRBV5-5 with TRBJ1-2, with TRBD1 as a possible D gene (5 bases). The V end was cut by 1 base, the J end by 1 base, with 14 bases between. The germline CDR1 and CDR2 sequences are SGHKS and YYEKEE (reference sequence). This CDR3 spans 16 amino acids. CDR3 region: CASSLSGTQGNYGYTF. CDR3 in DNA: TGTGCCAGCAGCTTGTCGGGGACTCAGGGTAACTATGGCTACACCTTC.

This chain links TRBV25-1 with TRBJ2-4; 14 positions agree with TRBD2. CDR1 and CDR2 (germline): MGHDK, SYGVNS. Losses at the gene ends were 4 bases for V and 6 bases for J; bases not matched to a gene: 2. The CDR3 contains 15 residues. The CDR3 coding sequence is TGTGCCAGCAGTGTTGGGACTAGCGGGAGAAACATTCAGTACTTC. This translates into CASSVGTSGRNIQYF.

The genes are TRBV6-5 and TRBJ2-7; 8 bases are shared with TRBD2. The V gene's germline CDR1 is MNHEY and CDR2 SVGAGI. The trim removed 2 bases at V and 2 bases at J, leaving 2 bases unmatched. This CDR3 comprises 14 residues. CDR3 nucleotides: TGTGCCAGCAGTTACGCGGGAGGCGCCTACGAGCAGTACTTC. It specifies CASSYAGGAYEQYF.

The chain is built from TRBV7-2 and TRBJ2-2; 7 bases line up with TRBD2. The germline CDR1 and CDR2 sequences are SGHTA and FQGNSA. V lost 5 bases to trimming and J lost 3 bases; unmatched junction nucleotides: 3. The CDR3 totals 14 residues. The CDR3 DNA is TGTGCCAGCAGCATCACTAGCGACACCGGGGAGCTGTTTTTT. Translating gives CASSITSDTGELFF.

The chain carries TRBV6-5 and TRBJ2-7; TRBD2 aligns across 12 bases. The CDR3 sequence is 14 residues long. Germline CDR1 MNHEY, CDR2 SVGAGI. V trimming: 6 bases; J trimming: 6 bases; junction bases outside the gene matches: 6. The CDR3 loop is CASSGWTSGVEQYF. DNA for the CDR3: TGTGCCAGCAGCGGATGGACTAGCGGGGTCGAGCAGTACTTC.

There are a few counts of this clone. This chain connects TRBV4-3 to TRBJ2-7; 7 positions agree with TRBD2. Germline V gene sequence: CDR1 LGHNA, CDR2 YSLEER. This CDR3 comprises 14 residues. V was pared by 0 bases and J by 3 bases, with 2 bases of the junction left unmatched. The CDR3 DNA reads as TGCGCCAGCAGCCAAGAGACTAGCAGCTACGAGCAGTACTTC. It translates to CASSQETSSYEQYF.